One and the same sample provided the 21 T cell receptor beta chains below, sequenced in a study of beta chain features in type 1 diabetes. The antigens of these receptors remain unknown. The sequenced template was cDNA made from the entire isolated RNA. Libraries were prepared by immunoSEQ multiplex PCR; TCRdb keeps only in-frame clonotypes and omits some of them. This table holds roughly 730,000 clones, around an eighth found once. Overall study findings and caveats: The study found moderately but significantly shorter TCRB CDR3s in all four CD4+ subsets of Type 1 diabetes patients.

The sequencing sample was made of naive CD4+ T cells from blood. These receptors were taken from a man aged 18-30 years with type 1 diabetes.

This clone was seen more than once but under ten times. The chain combines TRBV6-5 with TRBJ1-5, with D uncertain. CDR1 is MNHEY and CDR2 is SVGAGI in the germline V gene. Between the trimmed V and J ends, which lost 2 bases and 3 bases, there was a span of 8 bases. This CDR3 has 14 residues. The CDR3 region has the DNA TGTGCCAGCAGTTACAGTCAGGTCAATCAGCCCCAGCATTTT. It specifies CASSYSQVNQPQHF.

This rearrangement joins TRBV5-1 to TRBJ2-5; D could derive from TRBD1 or TRBD2 (5 bases each). Trimming stripped 0 bases from V and 5 bases from J, with 17 bases between. This CDR3 region has 16 residues. Germline CDR1 is SGHRS and CDR2 is YFSETQ. CDR3 bases: TGCGCCAGCAGCTTGGTTGGGGCCAGCGGATCGGAGACCCAGTACTTC. This sequence encodes CASSLVGASGSETQYF.

The V and J genes are TRBV28 and TRBJ2-2; D remains ambiguous. The CDR3 loop spans 15 amino acids. The V gene's germline CDR1 is MDHEN and CDR2 SYDVKM. Trimming left V 0 bases short and J 1 base short, with 6 bases between. CDR3 DNA: TGTGCCAGCAGTTTATGGGTGGGGAACACCGGGGAGCTGTTTTTT. Its translation is CASSLWVGNTGELFF.

This clone was seen a handful of times. This chain links TRBV7-2 with TRBJ2-1; D unresolved. The CDR3 loop spans 15 amino acids. The V end lost 1 base, the J end lost 2 bases, and 9 bases lay between the germline ends. Germline loops: CDR1 SGHTA, CDR2 FQGNSA. CDR3 amino acids: CASSLGQATYNEQFF. In DNA, the CDR3 is TGTGCCAGCAGCTTAGGTCAGGCTACCTACAATGAGCAGTTCTTC. The full variable domain, its missing parts supplied by reference TRBV7-2 and TRBJ2-1, is GAGVSQSPSNKVTEKGKDVELRCDPISGHTALYWYRQSLGQGLEFLIYFQGNSAPDKSGLPSDRFSAERTGGSVSTLTIQRTQQEDSAVYLCASSLGQATYNEQFFGPGTRLTVL.

The gene calls are TRBV14 and TRBJ1-1, with D possibly matching TRBD1 (5 bases). V was shortened by 4 bases and J by 5 bases, with 23 bases between the two germline ends. The germline V gene has CDR1 SGHDN and CDR2 FVKESK. There are 17 residues in the CDR3. The CDR3 region is CASSRPGRAVHGTEAFF. CDR3 DNA: TGTGCCAGCAGCCGCCCAGGGCGGGCGGTACATGGGACTGAAGCTTTCTTT.

The chain has TRBV5-1 and TRBJ1-1; 8 bases are shared with TRBD1. The CDR3 has 15 amino acids. V lost 4 bases to trimming and J lost 1 base; unmatched junction nucleotides: 6. Germline V CDR1 and CDR2: SGHRS, YFSETQ. The CDR3 sequence is CASSGQGLRNTEAFF. The DNA of the CDR3 is TGCGCCAGCAGCGGACAGGGATTAAGGAACACTGAAGCTTTCTTT.

The rearrangement joins TRBV4-1 to TRBJ2-5; 9 nucleotides match TRBD2. Germline V gene data show CDR1 as MGHRA and CDR2 as YSYEKL. V gave up 0 bases and J gave up 3 bases; unmatched junction bases: 8. CDR3 size: 17 residues. This CDR3 is CASSQDMAGGTEETQYF. CDR3 nucleotide sequence: TGCGCCAGCAGCCAAGATATGGCGGGGGGGACCGAAGAGACCCAGTACTTC.

In its sample, this clone was seen a few times. J is TRBJ2-7 and V is TRBV27; 7 bases line up with TRBD2. The CDR3 covers 14 residues. The germline V gene encodes CDR1 MNHEY and CDR2 SMNVEV (reference sequence). With V trimmed by 6 bases and J by 4 bases, 9 bases remained unmatched. The CDR3: CASSPRSGGYEQYF. The DNA for the CDR3 is TGTGCCAGCAGCCCAAGGTCGGGAGGTTACGAGCAGTACTTC.

The chain has TRBV7-3 and TRBJ2-5; TRBD1 matches 8 bases. The CDR3 sequence is 14 residues long. With 2 bases clipped from V and 2 bases from J, the junction kept 1 base outside the gene matches. CDR1 SGHTA and CDR2 FQGTGA come from the germline V gene. The CDR3 region has the DNA TGTGCCAGCAGCTTAGGGACAGGACAAGAGACCCAGTACTTC. Amino acids: CASSLGTGQETQYF.

The V gene is TRBV5-1, the J gene TRBJ1-6, with a possible D match to TRBD1 (5 bases). V was clipped by 4 bases and J by 14 bases, with 16 bases between them. CDR3 length: 13 residues. Germline V CDR1 and CDR2: SGHRS, YFSETQ. In DNA, the CDR3 is TGCGCCAGCAGCCCCCCGGACACGGGCACCCTCCACTTT. Protein sequence: CASSPPDTGTLHF.

This clone was counted between two and nine times. The DNA of the CDR3 is TGTGCCACCAGCAGGCCCCGGGCAGCCGACTGGGATGGCTACACCTTC. Translating it yields CATSRPRAADWDGYTF. V usage is TRBV15 and J usage is TRBJ1-2, with D unresolved. Trimming took 3 bases from V and 6 from J, leaving 20 bases between them. The CDR3 has 16 amino acids. Per germline, CDR1 LNHNV and CDR2 YYDKDF (reference sequence).

This clone turned up a few times. The gene calls are TRBV7-9 and TRBJ2-1, with a weak D call TRBD1 (6 bases). Germline CDR1 SEHNR, CDR2 FQNEAQ (reference sequence). The ends were cut back, 5 bases at V and 4 bases at J, with 9 bases in the middle. The CDR3 extends over 13 amino acids. The CDR3 spells CASSQGRYNEQFF. The CDR3 nucleotides read TGTGCCAGCAGCCAGGGGAGATACAATGAGCAGTTCTTC.

The V gene is TRBV5-1, the J gene TRBJ2-4; D might be TRBD1 or TRBD2, each matching 5 bases. Germline loops: CDR1 SGHRS, CDR2 YFSETQ. The germline V and J ends were trimmed by 4 bases and 0 bases, with 8 bases remaining between them. The CDR3 has 14 amino acids. In nucleotides, the CDR3 is TGCGCCAGCAGCCCCGGGACAGCCAAAAACATTCAGTACTTC. Its protein is CASSPGTAKNIQYF.

V and J are TRBV6-5 and TRBJ2-7; possible D gene TRBD2, 6 bases. Germline V gene sequence: CDR1 MNHEY, CDR2 SVGAGI. The V and J ends lost 11 bases and 5 bases respectively, with 19 bases between them. The CDR3 is made up of 13 amino acids. CDR3 nucleotide sequence: TGTGCCTCCGGGAGACACGCGTATAACGAGCAGTACTTC. The encoded protein is CASGRHAYNEQYF.

The chain has TRBV28 and TRBJ1-4, with D unresolved. This CDR3 is 13 amino acids long. CDR1 and CDR2 from the germline V gene are MDHEN and SYDVKM. V was shortened by 3 bases and J by 5 bases, with 7 bases between the two germline ends. CDR3 DNA sequence: TGTGCCAGCAGTTTTGTCTTAAATGAAAAACTGTTTTTT. Translation gives CASSFVLNEKLFF.

This rearrangement joins TRBV5-6 to TRBJ2-7; D not resolved. The CDR3 covers 11 residues. Trimming cost V 1 base and J 5 bases, with 4 bases left between them. The germline CDR1 and CDR2 sequences are SGHDT and YYEEEE. This CDR3 is CASSLINEQYF. Written as DNA, the CDR3 is TGTGCCAGCAGCTTGATCAACGAGCAGTACTTC.

This chain connects TRBV9 to TRBJ1-1; 8 bases align to TRBD1. The V gene end was trimmed by 4 bases and the J gene end by 0 bases; junction bases not matched to a gene: 11. Germline V gene data show CDR1 as SGDLS and CDR2 as YYNGEE. The length of the CDR3 is 17 residues. For the CDR3, the DNA is TGTGCCAGCAGCACCAAGACAGGGGCGGGTATGAACACTGAAGCTTTCTTT. Translated, it gives CASSTKTGAGMNTEAFF.

The rearrangement links TRBV5-4 to TRBJ2-1, with D possibly being TRBD2 (5 bases). CDR3 size: 15 residues. CDR1 is SGHNT, CDR2 YYREEE, per germline (reference sequence). V lost 4 bases and J lost 3, with 14 bases in between. The chain's CDR3 is CASSPVILDYNEQFF. In DNA form, the CDR3 reads TGTGCCAGCAGCCCCGTGATACTAGACTACAATGAGCAGTTCTTC. The full variable domain, its missing parts supplied by reference TRBV5-4 and TRBJ2-1, is ETGVTQSPTHLIKTRGQQVTLRCSSQSGHNTVSWYQQALGQGPQFIFQYYREEENGRGNFPPRFSGLQFPNYSSELNVNALELDDSALYLCASSPVILDYNEQFFGPGTRLTVL.

This clone was observed a handful of times. This chain links TRBV11-3 with TRBJ2-3; 11 bases align to TRBD2. CDR3 length: 16 amino acids. Germline values: CDR1 SGHNT, CDR2 YENEEA. Losses at the gene ends were 5 bases for V and 5 bases for J; bases not matched to a gene: 9. In nucleotides, the CDR3 is TGTGCCAGCAGCGGTCGACTAGCGGGGCTTCAAGATACGCAGTATTTT. It codes for CASSGRLAGLQDTQYF.

This clone was seen a few times. V is TRBV6-5 and J is TRBJ2-1, with D uncertain. Germline loops: CDR1 MNHEY, CDR2 SVGAGI. The CDR3 spans 14 residues. Trimming cost V 6 bases and J 5 bases, with 14 bases left between them. The CDR3: CASSPRTPHNEQFF. DNA of the CDR3: TGTGCCAGCAGCCCTAGGACCCCACACAATGAGCAGTTCTTC.

This clone has just a few counts. The rearrangement joins TRBV6-1 to TRBJ2-7, with D possibly TRBD1 on 5 matching bases. Between the trimmed V and J ends, which lost 7 bases and 4 bases, there was a span of 17 bases. Germline V gene sequence: CDR1 MNHNS, CDR2 SASEGT. The CDR3 totals 14 residues. This CDR3 is CASIPTDPGYEQYF. The CDR3 DNA follows: TGTGCCAGCATTCCGACAGACCCAGGGTACGAGCAGTACTTC.